The rows below give T cell receptor beta chains drawn from one sample of a study of cytomegalovirus exposure and HLA in healthy donors. TCRdb's table, derived via immunoSEQ multiplex PCR, lists solely in-frame clones and lacks some. The sample has roughly 130,000 clones; 50% to 75% are singletons. Sample: PBMCs. All receptors come from a woman aged 40 to 50 in good health and CMV-seropositive. Each CDR3 is given with its conserved first and last residue. A D gene is named only where the DNA matches it firmly. Some rows have no size entry. The others give once, few or many, or a class for an expanded clone.

d_call	clone_size	j_call	v_call	cdr3_aa	cdr3_nt
.	.	TRBJ1-2	TRBV7-9	CASSLAQDYGYPF	TGTGCCAGCAGCTTAGCGCAGGACTATGGCTACCCCTTC
.	few	TRBJ1-1	TRBV2	CASWAGVNTEAFF	TGTGCCAGCTGGGCCGGGGTGAACACTGAAGCTTTCTTT
.	.	TRBJ2-7	TRBV18	CASSPFPGYEQYF	TGTGCCAGCTCACCATTCCCAGGTTACGAGCAGTACTTC
.	once	TRBJ2-5	TRBV6-5	CASRGAETQYF	TGTGCCAGCAGGGGCGCGGAGACCCAGTACTTC
TRBD1	.	TRBJ1-1	TRBV7-9	CASSGTGGWAFF	TGTGCCAGCAGCGGAACAGGGGGCTGGGCTTTCTTT
.	.	TRBJ2-5	TRBV19	CASSVRDSETQYF	TGTGCCAGTAGTGTCCGGGACTCTGAGACCCAGTACTTC
.	.	TRBJ2-7	TRBV5-1	CASSDHRETHEQYF	TGCGCCAGCAGCGACCACAGGGAAACGCACGAGCAGTACTTC
.	.	TRBJ1-4	TRBV5-1	CASSLNPYPRSLNEKLFF	TGCGCCAGCAGCTTGAATCCGTATCCGCGATCCCTCAATGAAAAACTGTTTTTT
TRBD2	.	TRBJ2-5	TRBV25-1	CASSEWVSGRTETQYF	TGTGCCAGCAGTGAATGGGTTAGCGGGAGAACAGAGACCCAGTACTTC
.	.	TRBJ1-5	TRBV7-2	CASSPFGFQPQHF	TGTGCCAGCAGCCCCTTCGGTTTTCAGCCCCAGCATTTT
.	.	TRBJ2-3	TRBV7-8	CASSLGWLITDTQYF	TGTGCCAGCAGCTTAGGGTGGCTCATAACAGATACGCAGTATTTT
.	.	TRBJ2-1	TRBV19	CASFPRGQSSYNEQFF	TGTGCCAGCTTCCCGCGCGGGCAGAGCTCCTACAATGAGCAGTTCTTC
.	.	TRBJ1-2	TRBV9	CASSGHPSQGRSGYTF	TGTGCCAGCAGCGGACATCCTTCACAGGGTCGGAGTGGCTACACCTTC
TRBD1	.	TRBJ2-7	TRBV5-1	CASSLALQGVSYEQYF	TGCGCCAGCAGCTTGGCCCTACAGGGGGTCTCCTACGAGCAGTACTTC